This T cell receptor beta chain was retrieved from a study of cytomegalovirus exposure and HLA in healthy donors. CDR1 is MNHEY, CDR2 SMNVEV, per germline (reference sequence). V dropped 4 bases and J dropped 0; count of bases not matched to a gene: 16. The CDR3 runs to 19 residues. Use of 60 Vbeta and 13 Jbeta primers characterized the PCR. Only in-frame clones appear in the TCRdb table, and some are missing; sequencing was by immunoSEQ multiplex PCR. The sample lists about 150,000 clones, about three quarters seen once, with roughly 4% in the top ten. Sequencing input: PBMCs. This chain links TRBV27 with TRBJ2-3; 7 positions agree with TRBD2. The receptor was derived from a middle-aged woman in good health and CMV-seronegative. CDR3 sequence (DNA): TGTGCCAGCAGTTCCATCCTCCCTGTGCTAGCGGAGAGCACAGATACGCAGTATTTT. Its protein product is CASSSILPVLAESTDTQYF.